This T cell receptor (beta chain) derives from a study of T cell responses to AZD1222 COVID-19 vaccine. Study-level findings and limits: Clonal diversity was possibly underestimated, and white British individuals and females predominated among donors.

V lost 3 bases to trimming and J lost 7 bases; unmatched junction nucleotides: 10. The CDR3 extends over 16 amino acids. Germline assignment: CDR1 SEHNR and CDR2 FQNEAQ (reference sequence). Method: immunoSEQ multiplex PCR; TCRdb's copy keeps in-frame clones and lacks some. The sample yields 120,000 or so clones, 65% to 90% seen once. With respect to this clone: Its antigen remains unknown.

The origin of this receptor is an adult who received the AZD1222 COVID-19 vaccine. The chain links TRBV7-9 to TRBJ2-1, with 9 nucleotides matching TRBD2. The specimen was peripheral blood, collected 28 days after the second AZD1222 dose. CDR3 amino acids: CASSFAGLARQNEQFF. DNA for the CDR3: TGTGCCAGCAGCTTCGCGGGACTAGCCCGGCAAAATGAGCAGTTCTTC.